Sequencing of this T cell receptor beta chain was carried out in a study of blood T cell repertoires in COVID-19. In the study overall: Sources were T cells, B-cell-depleted T cells, or PBMCs; the material itself was cDNA or gDNA.

Authors' analysis steps: Amplification of reference gene primers provided the estimated nucleated cell counts. The protocol was immunoSEQ multiplex PCR, while the TCRdb copy is restricted to in-frame clones and leaves out a portion. The DNA was the basis for D and trimming; V, J and clone size are from that table. Of about 140,000 clones listed, roughly four fifths are singletons. Looked up from germline, CDR1 is SGDLS and CDR2 is YYNGEE. With 4 bases clipped from V and 5 bases from J, the junction kept 5 bases outside the gene matches. The CDR3 loop spans 15 amino acids. The clonotype was recovered from a man older than 75 with acute or convalescent COVID-19. The specimen was peripheral blood. The chain is built from TRBV9 and TRBJ2-1; 11 positions agree with TRBD2. In nucleotides, the CDR3 is TGTGCCAGCAGCCCGGGACTAGCGGTGAACAATGAGCAGTTCTTC. Residues: CASSPGLAVNNEQFF.